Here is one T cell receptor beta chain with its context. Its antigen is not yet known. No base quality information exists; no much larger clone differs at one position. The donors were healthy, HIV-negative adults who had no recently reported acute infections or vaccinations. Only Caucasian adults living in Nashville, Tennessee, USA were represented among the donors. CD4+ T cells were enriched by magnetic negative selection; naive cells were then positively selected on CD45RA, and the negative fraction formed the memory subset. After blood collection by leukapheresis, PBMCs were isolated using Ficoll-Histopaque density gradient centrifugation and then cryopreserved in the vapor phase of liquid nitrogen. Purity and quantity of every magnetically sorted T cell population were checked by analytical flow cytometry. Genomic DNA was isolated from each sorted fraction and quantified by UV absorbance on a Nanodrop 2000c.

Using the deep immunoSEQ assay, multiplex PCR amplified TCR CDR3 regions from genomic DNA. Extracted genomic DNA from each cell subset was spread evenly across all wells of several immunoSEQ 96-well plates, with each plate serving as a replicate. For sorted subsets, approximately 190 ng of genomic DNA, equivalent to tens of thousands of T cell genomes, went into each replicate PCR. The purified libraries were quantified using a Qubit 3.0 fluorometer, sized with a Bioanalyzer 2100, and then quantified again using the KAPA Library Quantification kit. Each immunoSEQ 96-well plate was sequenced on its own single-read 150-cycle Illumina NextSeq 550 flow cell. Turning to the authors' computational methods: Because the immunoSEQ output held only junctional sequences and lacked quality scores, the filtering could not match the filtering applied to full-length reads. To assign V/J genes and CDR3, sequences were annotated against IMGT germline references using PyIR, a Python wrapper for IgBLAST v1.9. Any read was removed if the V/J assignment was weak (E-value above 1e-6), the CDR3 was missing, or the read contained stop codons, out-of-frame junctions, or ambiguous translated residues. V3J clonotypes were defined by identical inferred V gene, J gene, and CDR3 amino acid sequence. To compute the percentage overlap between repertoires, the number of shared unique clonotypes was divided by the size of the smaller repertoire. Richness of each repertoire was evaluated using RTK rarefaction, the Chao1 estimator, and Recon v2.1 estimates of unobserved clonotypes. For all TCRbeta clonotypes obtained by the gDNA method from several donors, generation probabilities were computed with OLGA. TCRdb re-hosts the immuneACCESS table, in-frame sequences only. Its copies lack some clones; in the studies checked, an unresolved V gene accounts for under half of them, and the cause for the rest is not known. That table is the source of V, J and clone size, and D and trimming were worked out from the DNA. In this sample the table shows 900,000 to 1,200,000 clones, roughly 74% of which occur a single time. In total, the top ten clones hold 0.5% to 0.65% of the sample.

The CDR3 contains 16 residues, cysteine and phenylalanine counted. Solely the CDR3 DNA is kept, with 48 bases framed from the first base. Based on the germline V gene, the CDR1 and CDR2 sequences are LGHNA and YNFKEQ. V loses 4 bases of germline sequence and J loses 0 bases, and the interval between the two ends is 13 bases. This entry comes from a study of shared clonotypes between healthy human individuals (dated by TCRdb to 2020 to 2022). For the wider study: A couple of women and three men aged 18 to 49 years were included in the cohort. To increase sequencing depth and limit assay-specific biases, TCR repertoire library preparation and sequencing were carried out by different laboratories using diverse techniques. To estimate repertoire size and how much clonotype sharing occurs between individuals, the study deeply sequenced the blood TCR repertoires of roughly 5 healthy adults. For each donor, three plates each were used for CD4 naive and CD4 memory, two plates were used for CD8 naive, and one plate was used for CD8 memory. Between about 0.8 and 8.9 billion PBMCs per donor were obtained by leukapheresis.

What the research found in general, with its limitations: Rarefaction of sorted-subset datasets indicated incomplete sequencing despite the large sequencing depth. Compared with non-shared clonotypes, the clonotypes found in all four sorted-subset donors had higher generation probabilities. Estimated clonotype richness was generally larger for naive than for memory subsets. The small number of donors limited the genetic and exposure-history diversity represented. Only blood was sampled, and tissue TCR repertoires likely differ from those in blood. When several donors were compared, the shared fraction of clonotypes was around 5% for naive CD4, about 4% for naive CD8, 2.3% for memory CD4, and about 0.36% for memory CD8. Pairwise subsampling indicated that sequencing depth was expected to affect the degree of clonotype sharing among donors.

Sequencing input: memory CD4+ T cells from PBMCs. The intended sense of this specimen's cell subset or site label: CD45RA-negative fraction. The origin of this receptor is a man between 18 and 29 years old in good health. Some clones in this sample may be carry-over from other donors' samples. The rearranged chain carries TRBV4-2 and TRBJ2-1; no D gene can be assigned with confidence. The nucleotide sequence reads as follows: TGTGCCAGCAGCCCCCTGTCCCCGAGCTCCTACAATGAGCAGTTCTTC. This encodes CASSPLSPSSYNEQFF.